This TCR beta chain was observed in a study of beta chain features in type 1 diabetes. Every isolated RNA sample was fully reverse transcribed, so sequencing captured expressed TCRB transcripts. TCRdb's table, derived via immunoSEQ multiplex PCR, lists solely in-frame clones and lacks some. The data contain about 140,000 clones, approximately 9.8% of them seen just once; the ten biggest clones take up 0.65%. Trimming removed 0 bases from V and 0 bases from J; junction bases left unmatched: 2. Germline CDR1 is SGHRS and CDR2 is YFSETQ. The CDR3 sequence is 16 residues long. The specimen sequenced was central memory CD4+ T cells from blood. The rearrangement links TRBV5-1 to TRBJ2-1; 8 bases are shared with TRBD1. This TCR was sampled from a woman aged 40 to 50 in good health. CDR3 DNA sequence: TGCGCCAGCAGCTTGGCGGGACAGGCCTCCTACAATGAGCAGTTCTTC. This gives the protein CASSLAGQASYNEQFF.